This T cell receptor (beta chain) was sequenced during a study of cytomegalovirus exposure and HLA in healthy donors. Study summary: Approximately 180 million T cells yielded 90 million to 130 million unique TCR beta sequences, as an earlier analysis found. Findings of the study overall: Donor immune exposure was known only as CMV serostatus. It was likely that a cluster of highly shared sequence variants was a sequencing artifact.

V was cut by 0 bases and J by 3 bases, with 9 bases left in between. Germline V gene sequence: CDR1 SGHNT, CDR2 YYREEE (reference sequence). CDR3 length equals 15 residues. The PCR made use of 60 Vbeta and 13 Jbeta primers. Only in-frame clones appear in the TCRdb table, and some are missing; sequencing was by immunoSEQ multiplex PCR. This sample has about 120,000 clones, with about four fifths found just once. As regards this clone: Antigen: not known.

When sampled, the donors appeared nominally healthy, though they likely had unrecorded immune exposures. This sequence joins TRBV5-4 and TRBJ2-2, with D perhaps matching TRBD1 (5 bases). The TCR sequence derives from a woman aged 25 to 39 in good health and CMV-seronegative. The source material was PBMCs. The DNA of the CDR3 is TGTGCCAGCAGCTTGGAAGGGGTGGACACCGGGGAGCTGTTTTTT. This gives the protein CASSLEGVDTGELFF.